Shown below are 8 T cell receptor beta chains from a single sample sequenced in a study of cytomegalovirus exposure and HLA in healthy donors. PCR amplification relied on 60 Vbeta primers (plus 13 Jbeta primers). Sequencing was performed with immunoSEQ multiplex PCR; in TCRdb, only in-frame clones are kept and a portion is missing. This table has under 150,000 clones, less than 85% appearing once. The sequenced material came from PBMCs. The receptors were gathered from a woman in her forties or fifties in good health and CMV-seropositive.

The chain combines TRBV5-6 with TRBJ2-5; D is possibly TRBD1 (5 bases). Germline CDR1 SGHDT, CDR2 YYEEEE. V dropped 0 bases and J dropped 6 bases, with 12 bases sitting between them. This CDR3 has 14 amino acids. Written as DNA, the CDR3 is TGTGCCAGCAGCTTGGTAGGGGCCGCGCAGACCCAGTACTTC. It encodes CASSLVGAAQTQYF.

The CDR3 loop is CASSMAPPGDYGYTF. CDR3 coding DNA: TGTGCCAGTAGTATGGCCCCGCCGGGAGACTATGGCTACACCTTC. The rearrangement joins TRBV19 to TRBJ1-2; D ambiguous. This CDR3 has 15 amino acids. The germline V gene has CDR1 LNHDA and CDR2 SQIVND (reference sequence). The V gene lost 3 bases and the J gene lost 3 bases, with 14 bases spanning the gap. The complete variable domain, with remaining parts taken from reference TRBV19 and TRBJ1-2, reads DGGITQSPKYLFRKEGQNVTLSCEQNLNHDAMYWYRQDPGQGLRLIYYSQIVNDFQKGDIAEGYSVSREKKESFPLTVTSAQKNPTAFYLCASSMAPPGDYGYTFGSGTRLTVV.

The chain uses TRBV2 and TRBJ1-5; possible D gene TRBD1, 6 bases. Trimming removed 6 bases at V and 6 bases at J, with 15 bases between. The CDR3 spans 14 residues. Germline values: CDR1 SNHLY, CDR2 FYNNEI. CDR3 sequence reads: CASSGGRGGQPQHF. The CDR3, as DNA: TGTGCCAGCAGCGGGGGTAGGGGGGGTCAGCCCCAGCATTTT.

J is TRBJ1-2 and V is TRBV6-1; 7 nucleotides agree with TRBD1. The V and J ends lost 6 bases and 4 bases, in that order; junction bases with no gene match: 8. The CDR3 length is 14 residues. CDR1 and CDR2 from the germline V gene are MNHNS and SASEGT. CDR3 loop: CASREGAAAYGYTF. The CDR3 DNA reads TGTGCCAGCAGGGAGGGGGCGGCGGCCTATGGCTACACCTTC.

This chain joins TRBV5-4 and TRBJ1-2; possibly TRBD1 for D (6 bases). Germline lookup yields CDR1 SGHNT and CDR2 YYREEE (reference sequence). The CDR3 is made up of 16 amino acids. V was shortened by 2 bases and J by 6 bases, with 20 bases between the two germline ends. CDR3 residues: CASSFPGTGTHDGYTF. The CDR3 DNA reads TGTGCCAGCAGCTTTCCAGGGACCGGGACACATGATGGCTACACCTTC.

The chain employs TRBV27 and TRBJ1-1; a weak D match, TRBD1 (6 bases). The CDR3 has 13 amino acids. Germline V CDR1 and CDR2: MNHEY, SMNVEV (reference sequence). Between the trimmed V and J ends, which lost 5 bases and 2 bases, there was a span of 9 bases. CDR3 DNA: TGTGCCAGCAGTCACAGGGACAACACTGAAGCTTTCTTT. It translates to CASSHRDNTEAFF.

This chain connects TRBV6-1 to TRBJ1-6, with TRBD1 identical over 7 bases. The CDR3 spans 15 residues. V lost 6 bases, J lost 7 bases, and 9 bases stayed unmatched. The germline V gene encodes CDR1 MNHNS and CDR2 SASEGT. Here the CDR3 DNA reads TGTGCCAGCAGCGTGACAGGGACGACCAATTCACCCCTCCACTTT. This gives the protein CASSVTGTTNSPLHF.

In its sample, this clone was seen once. The V and J genes are TRBV2 and TRBJ1-2; D gene unclear. V lost 5 bases, J lost 1 base, and 8 bases lay in between. There are 13 residues in the CDR3. In germline, CDR1 is SNHLY, CDR2 FYNNEI. As DNA, the CDR3 is TGTGCCAGCAGTCGTGAGGGTAACTATGGCTACACCTTC. This sequence encodes CASSREGNYGYTF. The variable domain in full, with the rest retrieved from reference TRBV2 and TRBJ1-2, is EPEVTQTPSHQVTQMGQEVILRCVPISNHLYFYWYRQILGQKVEFLVSFYNNEISEKSEIFDDQFSVERPDGSNFTLKIRSTKLEDSAMYFCASSREGNYGYTFGSGTRLTVV.